These T cell receptor beta chains were read from a single sample in a study of T cell changes during pregnancy in multiple sclerosis. Method: immunoSEQ multiplex PCR; TCRdb's copy keeps in-frame clones and lacks some. The sample gives around 10,000 clones, nearly 85% of which show up once; less than 20% is in the top ten. Material: CD8+ T cells from peripheral blood mononuclear cells, obtained in the third trimester of pregnancy. Source of these receptors: a female donor in good health, enrolled as a control in a pregnancy study. Both conserved end residues are part of each CDR3. A D gene is named only where the DNA matches it firmly. Clone size appears in some rows only: once, few, many, or a class for an expanded clone.

j_gene,v_gene,d_gene,abundance,CDR3nt,CDR3aa
TRBJ2-1,TRBV7-3,NA,NA,TGTGCCAGCAGCCAAGGGGGGGCAAGGGGGCAGTTCTTC,CASSQGGARGQFF
TRBJ2-3,TRBV6-4,TRBD2,NA,TGTGCCAGCAGTGAAAGGCTAGCGGGGCACGATACGCAGTATTTT,CASSERLAGHDTQYF
TRBJ2-1,TRBV21-1,NA,NA,TGTGCCAGCAGCAAAATCGGCGGGAGCTCCTACAATGAGCAGTTCTTC,CASSKIGGSSYNEQFF
TRBJ2-6,TRBV6-4,NA,NA,TGTGCCAGCAGTGACGATTCGACAGGCTTTGGAGGGGCCAACGTCCTGACTTTC,CASSDDSTGFGGANVLTF
TRBJ1-1,TRBV6-5,TRBD1,NA,TGTGCCACCATGCCCGGACAGGGACCGAACACTGAAGCTTTCTTT,CATMPGQGPNTEAFF
TRBJ1-1,TRBV7-7,TRBD1,few,TGTGCCAGCCCCTCAACGACAGGGGGCACCACTGAAGCTTTCTTT,CASPSTTGGTTEAFF
TRBJ2-7,TRBV6-1,TRBD2,NA,TGTGCCAGCAGTGGGGGACTAGTGTGGGGGACCTCCTACGAGCAGTACTTC,CASSGGLVWGTSYEQYF
TRBJ2-5,TRBV5-1,NA,NA,TGCGCCAGCAGCTTACCGAAGGCGGGGCGAAAAGAGACCCAGTACTTC,CASSLPKAGRKETQYF
TRBJ2-7,TRBV7-9,TRBD1,NA,TGTGCCAGCAGCTTAGCCAGGACAGGGTCCCTCTACGAGCAGTACTTC,CASSLARTGSLYEQYF
TRBJ1-5,TRBV2,TRBD1,few,TGTGCCAGCAGTGGACAGGGGGAACAGCCCCAGCATTTT,CASSGQGEQPQHF
TRBJ2-7,TRBV6-1,TRBD1,once,TGTGCCAGCATTCTTGGACAGGGAAGCTCCTACGAGCAGTACTTC,CASILGQGSSYEQYF